One sample yielded the 28 T cell receptor beta chains listed below, sequenced in a study of CD8 T cells in Susac syndrome (dated by TCRdb to the late 2010s). Libraries were constructed by the immunoSEQ multiplex PCR assay. RNA was extracted using the RNeasy kit, and about 0.45 to 1 microgram was reverse transcribed with random hexamers. Through fastp at Q25 and MiXCR, TCRdb rebuilt clones from the public reads, retaining in-frame beta chains. Each entry merges the rows of one CDR3 protein and shows their most common DNA and genes. Recorded for this sample are about 130,000 distinct CDR3 sequences; 91% of them occurred a single time. The biggest ten clones account for around 0.24% of the sample. The sample comprised CD8+ T cells from PBMCs. All receptors derive from a human donor with multiple sclerosis.

This chain links TRBV29-1 with TRBJ2-2, with D possibly TRBD2 on 5 matching bases. This CDR3 has 12 amino acids. Germline V gene sequence: CDR1 SQVTM, CDR2 ANQGSEA. The CDR3 coding sequence is TGCACCATTGTCCGGGGCACCGGGGAGCTGTTTTTT. It translates to CTIVRGTGELFF.

The rearrangement joins TRBV4-3 to TRBJ2-7; TRBD2 matches 8 bases. The V and J ends lost 0 bases and 6 bases, in that order; junction bases with no gene match: 7. The germline CDR1 and CDR2 sequences are LGHNA and YSLEER. This CDR3 is built from 15 residues. The CDR3 nucleotides are TGCGCCAGCAGCCAAGATTCCGGGAGGGCCCCCGAGCAGTACTTC. Translated, it gives CASSQDSGRAPEQYF.

The sample holds a few counts of this clonotype. V and J are TRBV20-1 and TRBJ2-1; D is unclear. The CDR3 loop spans 8 amino acids. V lost 6 bases to trimming and J lost 12 bases, with 6 bases between them. From germline, CDR1 is DFQATT and CDR2 SNEGSKA (reference sequence). CDR3 bases: TGCAGTGCAGGAGTGCAGTTCTTC. Encoded protein: CSAGVQFF.

CDR3 in DNA: TGTGCCTGGGGGACAGGGGCCGGGGAGCTGTTTTTT. Translated, it gives CAWGTGAGELFF. The gene calls are TRBV30 and TRBJ2-2; the match to TRBD1 covers 10 bases. The germline V gene encodes CDR1 GTSNPN and CDR2 SVGIG (reference sequence). The length of the CDR3 is 12 residues. With V trimmed by 5 bases and J by 6 bases, 0 bases remained unmatched.

J is TRBJ2-5 and V is TRBV4-1; D is unresolved. V lost 0 bases and J 2 bases, leaving 22 bases between the germline ends. CDR3 length equals 19 residues. Germline lookup yields CDR1 MGHRA and CDR2 YSYEKL. As DNA, the CDR3 is TGCGCCAGCAGCCAAGACACTGTGTCCGGACCAGAGGAGCAAGAGACCCAGTACTTC. Translation: CASSQDTVSGPEEQETQYF.

This chain uses TRBV30 with TRBJ2-3; 7 nucleotides line up with TRBD2. The CDR3 totals 15 residues. V trimming: 7 bases; J trimming: 5 bases; junction bases outside the gene matches: 15. Germline V lookup: CDR1 GTSNPN, CDR2 SVGIG (reference sequence). CDR3 amino acids: CASLGGAGVVDTQYF. CDR3 bases: TGTGCCTCCCTCGGAGGGGCGGGAGTAGTAGATACGCAGTATTTT. Full variable domain (missing parts from reference TRBV30 and TRBJ2-3): SQTIHQWPATLVQPVGSPLSLECTVEGTSNPNLYWYRQAAGRGLQLLFYSVGIGQISSEVPQNLSASRPQDRQFILSSKKLLLSDSGFYLCASLGGAGVVDTQYFGPGTRLTVL.

The rearrangement links TRBV19 to TRBJ1-1; D gene ambiguous. The germline V gene has CDR1 LNHDA and CDR2 SQIVND (reference sequence). CDR3 size: 13 residues. Trimming took 0 bases from V and 5 from J, leaving 7 bases between them. The CDR3 nucleotides read TGTGCCAGTAGTATAGACCAGGAAACTGAAGCTTTCTTT. Protein: CASSIDQETEAFF.

The rearrangement joins TRBV7-9 to TRBJ2-5; D perhaps matches TRBD1 (7 bases). Germline assignment: CDR1 SEHNR and CDR2 FQNEAQ (reference sequence). The CDR3 has 15 residues. V gave up 5 bases and J gave up 2 bases, with 15 bases separating them. The CDR3 spells CASSRGTAVQETQYF. The CDR3 bases are TGTGCCAGCAGCCGGGGGACAGCGGTGCAAGAGACCCAGTACTTC.

CDR3 region: CASSPPILQETQYF. The CDR3, as DNA: TGTGCCAGCAGCCCCCCGATACTCCAAGAGACCCAGTACTTC. The rearrangement uses TRBV7-9 and TRBJ2-5; D not resolved. Trimming removed 5 bases from V and 1 base from J, with 11 bases in between. The CDR3 length is 14 residues. CDR1 SEHNR and CDR2 FQNEAQ come from the germline V gene (reference sequence).

This clonotype was detected only a few times. This chain connects TRBV6-6 to TRBJ2-7; D assignment may be TRBD1 or TRBD2 (5 bases each). CDR1 is MNHNY and CDR2 is SVGAGI in the germline V gene (reference sequence). This CDR3 is built from 15 residues. V shed 0 bases and J shed 3 bases, with 12 bases lying between them. The CDR3 DNA reads TGTGCCAGCAGTTACTCGATGGGGGAGAGCTACGAGCAGTACTTC. It codes for CASSYSMGESYEQYF.

This rearrangement joins TRBV5-6 to TRBJ2-7; the match to TRBD1 covers 8 bases. CDR1 SGHDT and CDR2 YYEEEE come from the germline V gene. Trimming cost V 0 bases and J 5 bases; bases outside gene matches: 7. This CDR3 has 15 residues. The CDR3 region has the DNA TGTGCCAGCAGCTTGGACCAGGGGGCGCGGCACGAGCAGTACTTC. Amino acid sequence: CASSLDQGARHEQYF.

The chain combines TRBV28 with TRBJ2-1, with D uncertain. The CDR3 has 14 residues. Germline V lookup: CDR1 MDHEN, CDR2 SYDVKM. Trimming took off 5 bases at V and 6 bases at J, with 14 bases between the two ends. The CDR3 DNA sequence: TGTGCCAGCAGTCCCCCCTTGACTCGCAATGAGCAGTTCTTC. Translated: CASSPPLTRNEQFF.

The chain joins TRBV29-1 to TRBJ1-1; D is perhaps TRBD1 (5 bases). V lost 4 bases, J lost 6 bases, and 18 bases lay in between. CDR1 is SQVTM and CDR2 is ANQGSEA in the germline V gene. The CDR3 runs 14 residues. As DNA, the CDR3 is TGCAGCGTTGGGGGGGGGAATACGTTGGCTGAAGCTTTCTTT. Amino acid sequence: CSVGGGNTLAEAFF.

The CDR3 region has the DNA TGTGCCAGCAGCTTATGGACCCACACTGAAGCTTTCTTT. It encodes CASSLWTHTEAFF. The chain recombines TRBV7-2 with TRBJ1-1; D not certain. The germline CDR1 and CDR2 sequences are SGHTA and FQGNSA. The CDR3 has 13 amino acids. Trimming stripped 2 bases from V and 3 bases from J, with 7 bases between.

The J gene is TRBJ2-3, the V gene TRBV6-2 or TRBV6-3, with TRBD2 identical over 14 bases. CDR1 is MNHEY and CDR2 is SVGEGT in the germline V gene. The CDR3 contains 17 residues. The trim removed 5 bases at V and 5 bases at J, leaving 9 bases unmatched. The CDR3: CASSLGLAGVEEDTQYF. Here the CDR3 DNA reads TGTGCCAGCAGTCTGGGACTAGCGGGAGTGGAGGAAGATACGCAGTATTTT.

This sequence joins TRBV25-1 and TRBJ2-7; D remains ambiguous. Germline V gene lookup returns CDR1 MGHDK and CDR2 SYGVNS. This CDR3 is built from 12 residues. The V end lost 3 bases, the J end lost 4 bases, and 7 bases lay between the germline ends. CDR3 DNA sequence: TGTGCCAGCAGTGACCCTAGATACGAGCAGTACTTC. Its translation is CASSDPRYEQYF.

The CDR3 DNA reads as TGCGCCAGCAGCCAAGATCTGGGTTTCTCCTACGAGCAGTACTTC. Translation gives CASSQDLGFSYEQYF. This chain joins TRBV4-3 and TRBJ2-7; D remains unclear. Germline V CDR1 and CDR2: LGHNA, YSLEER. V was trimmed by 0 bases and J by 0 bases, leaving 9 bases between them. The length of the CDR3 is 15 residues.

The J gene is TRBJ2-5, the V gene TRBV28; D could derive from TRBD1 or TRBD2 (5 bases each). V was pared by 3 bases and J by 2 bases, with 10 bases between. The CDR3 contains 14 residues. Germline V gene sequence: CDR1 MDHEN, CDR2 SYDVKM. CDR3 DNA sequence: TGTGCCAGCAGTTTGGGGGATTTTCAAGAGACCCAGTACTTC. Translated, it gives CASSLGDFQETQYF.

The rearrangement links TRBV19 to TRBJ1-1; D unclear. Trimming shortened V by 4 bases and J by 4 bases, and 10 bases separated the two germline ends. This CDR3 is built from 13 residues. Looked up from germline, CDR1 is LNHDA and CDR2 is SQIVND (reference sequence). CDR3 nucleotides: TGTGCCAGTAGTAGCCAGGTCGGCACTGAAGCTTTCTTT. It is translated as CASSSQVGTEAFF.

This clonotype was observed a handful of times. V is TRBV19 and J is TRBJ2-1; no clear D gene. Germline V CDR1 and CDR2: LNHDA, SQIVND (reference sequence). V lost 3 bases to trimming and J lost 3 bases, with 3 bases between them. The CDR3 sequence is 12 residues long. Written as DNA, the CDR3 is TGTGCCAGTAGTATCGGCTACAATGAGCAGTTCTTC. Its protein product is CASSIGYNEQFF.

The chain is built from TRBV20-1 and TRBJ2-5; either TRBD1 or TRBD2 may fit D (5 bases each). The CDR3 has 15 amino acids. V gave up 0 bases and J gave up 4 bases, with 15 bases separating them. Germline V gives CDR1 DFQATT, CDR2 SNEGSKA (reference sequence). CDR3 protein: CSARDYEGWGETQYF. CDR3 bases: TGCAGTGCTAGAGATTATGAGGGGTGGGGAGAGACCCAGTACTTC.

Here the CDR3 reads CASSLAMGGGDGYTF. The CDR3 coding sequence is TGTGCCAGCAGCTTAGCGATGGGAGGAGGAGATGGCTACACCTTC. The V and J genes are TRBV7-9 and TRBJ1-2; D gene uncertain. Deletions cut 0 bases from V and 6 bases from J, with 14 bases between. This CDR3 is 15 amino acids long. Germline values: CDR1 SEHNR, CDR2 FQNEAQ (reference sequence).

The gene calls are TRBV29-1 and TRBJ2-1, with 7 positions matching TRBD1. With V trimmed by 5 bases and J by 2 bases, 9 bases remained unmatched. The germline CDR1 and CDR2 sequences are SQVTM and ANQGSEA. This CDR3 spans 15 amino acids. DNA for the CDR3: TGCAGCGTTCCAAGAGGGGACAGAACCTACAATGAGCAGTTCTTC. Encoded protein: CSVPRGDRTYNEQFF.

A few counts support this clonotype. This chain joins TRBV20-1 and TRBJ2-7, with D unresolved. CDR3 size: 14 residues. Germline CDR1 and CDR2: DFQATT and SNEGSKA (reference sequence). The germline V and J ends were trimmed by 5 bases and 3 bases, with 17 bases remaining between them. The CDR3 here is CSARRRFMYYEQYF. Written as DNA, the CDR3 is TGCAGTGCTCGGCGCCGGTTCATGTACTACGAGCAGTACTTC.

J is TRBJ2-1 and V is TRBV12-3 or TRBV12-4; 8 bases align to TRBD2. The J segment lost 4 bases and the V segment lost 6 bases, leaving 14 bases of the junction unmatched. The CDR3 extends over 17 amino acids. The CDR3 here is CASSANSPGLGYNEQFF. The CDR3 DNA is TGTGCCAGCAGCGCTAACTCACCGGGACTAGGGTACAATGAGCAGTTCTTC.

This clonotype came up once. The V and J genes are TRBV20-1 and TRBJ1-4; 7 bases align to TRBD1. Trimming removed 8 bases from V and 4 bases from J; junction bases left unmatched: 19. The CDR3 spans 17 residues. Per the germline V gene, CDR1 is DFQATT and CDR2 is SNEGSKA (reference sequence). The CDR3 here is CSTKRFMRDSLNEKLFF. The CDR3 coding sequence is TGCAGTACCAAACGATTTATGCGGGACAGCCTTAATGAAAAACTGTTTTTT.

The chain has TRBV7-8 and TRBJ1-5; D call uncertain. In germline, CDR1 is SGHVS, CDR2 FQNEAQ. The CDR3 is 13 residues long. V dropped 3 bases and J dropped 7 bases, with 10 bases sitting between them. The CDR3 DNA reads as TGTGCCAGCAGCTTGTTCTTTCGACAGCCCCAGCATTTT. As protein: CASSLFFRQPQHF.

The chain links TRBV20-1 to TRBJ2-1; the D is unclear. CDR3 length equals 15 residues. V was pared by 7 bases and J by 7 bases, with 23 bases between. Germline CDR1 is DFQATT and CDR2 is SNEGSKA (reference sequence). The CDR3 protein is CSGGGGSGFENEQFF. In DNA, the CDR3 is TGCAGTGGTGGCGGTGGCAGTGGTTTTGAGAATGAGCAGTTCTTC.